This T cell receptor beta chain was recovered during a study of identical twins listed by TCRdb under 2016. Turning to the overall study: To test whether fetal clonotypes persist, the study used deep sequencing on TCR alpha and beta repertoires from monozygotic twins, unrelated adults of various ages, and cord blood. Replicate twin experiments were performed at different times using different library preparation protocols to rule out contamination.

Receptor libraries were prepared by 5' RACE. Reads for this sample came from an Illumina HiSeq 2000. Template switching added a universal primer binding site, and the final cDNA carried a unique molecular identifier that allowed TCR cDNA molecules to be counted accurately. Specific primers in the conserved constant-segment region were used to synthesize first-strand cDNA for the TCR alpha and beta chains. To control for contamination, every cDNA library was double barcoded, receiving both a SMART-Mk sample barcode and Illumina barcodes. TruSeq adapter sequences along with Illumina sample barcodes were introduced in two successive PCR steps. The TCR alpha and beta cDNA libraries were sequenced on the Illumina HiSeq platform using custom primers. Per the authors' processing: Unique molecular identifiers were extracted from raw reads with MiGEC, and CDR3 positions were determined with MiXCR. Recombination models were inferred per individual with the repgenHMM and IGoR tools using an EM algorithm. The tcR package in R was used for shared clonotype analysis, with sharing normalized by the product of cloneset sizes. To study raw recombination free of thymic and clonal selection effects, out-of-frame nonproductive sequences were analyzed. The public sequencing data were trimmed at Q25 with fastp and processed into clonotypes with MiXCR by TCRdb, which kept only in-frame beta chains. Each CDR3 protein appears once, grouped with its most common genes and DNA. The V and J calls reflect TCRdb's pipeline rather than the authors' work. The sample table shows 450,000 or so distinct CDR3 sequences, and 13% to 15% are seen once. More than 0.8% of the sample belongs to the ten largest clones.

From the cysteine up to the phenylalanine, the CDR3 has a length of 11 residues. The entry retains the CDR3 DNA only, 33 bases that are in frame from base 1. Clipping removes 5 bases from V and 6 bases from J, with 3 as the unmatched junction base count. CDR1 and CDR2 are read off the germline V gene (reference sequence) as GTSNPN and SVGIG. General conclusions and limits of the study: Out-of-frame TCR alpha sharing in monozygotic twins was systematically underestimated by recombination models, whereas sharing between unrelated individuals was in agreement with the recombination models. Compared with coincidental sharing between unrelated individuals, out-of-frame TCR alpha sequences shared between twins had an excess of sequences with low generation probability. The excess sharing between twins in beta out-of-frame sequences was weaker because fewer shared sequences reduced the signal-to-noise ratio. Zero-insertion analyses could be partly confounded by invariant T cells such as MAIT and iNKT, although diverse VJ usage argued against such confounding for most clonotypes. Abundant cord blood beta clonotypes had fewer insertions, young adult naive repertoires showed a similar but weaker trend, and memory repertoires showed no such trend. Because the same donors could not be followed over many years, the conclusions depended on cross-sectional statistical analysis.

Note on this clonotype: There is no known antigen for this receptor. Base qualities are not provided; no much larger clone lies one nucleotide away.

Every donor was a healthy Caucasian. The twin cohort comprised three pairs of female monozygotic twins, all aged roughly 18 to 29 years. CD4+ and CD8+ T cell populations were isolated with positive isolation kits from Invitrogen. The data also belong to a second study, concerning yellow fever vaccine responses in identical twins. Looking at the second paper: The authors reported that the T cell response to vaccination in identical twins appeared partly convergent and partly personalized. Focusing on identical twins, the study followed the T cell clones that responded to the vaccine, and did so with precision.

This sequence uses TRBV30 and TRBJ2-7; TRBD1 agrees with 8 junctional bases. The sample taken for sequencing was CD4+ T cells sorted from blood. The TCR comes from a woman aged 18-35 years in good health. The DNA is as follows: TGTGCCTGGCTGGACAGGGCCGAGCAGTACTTC. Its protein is CAWLDRAEQYF. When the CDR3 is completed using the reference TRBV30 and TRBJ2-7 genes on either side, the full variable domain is SQTIHQWPATLVQPVGSPLSLECTVEGTSNPNLYWYRQAAGRGLQLLFYSVGIGQISSEVPQNLSASRPQDRQFILSSKKLLLSDSGFYLCAWLDRAEQYFGPGTRLTVT.